These 12 T cell receptor beta chains were sequenced from one sample in a study of regulatory T cells in long-lasting Graves disease. Time point noted: newly diagnosed GD, antithyroid drugs for less than 3 months. RNA extracted from PBMCs served as the sequencing template. The authors built TCR beta libraries using iRepertoire HTBI primers and Arm-PCR of CDR3 regions. TCRdb itself ran the multiplex PCR reads through MiXCR, one entry per CDR3 protein. Of 520,000 or so distinct CDR3 sequences in the sample, 9.5% to 15% were seen once. These data were also reused for a study on T cells in Graves' hyperthyroidism and ophthalmopathy.

The specimen comprised peripheral blood mononuclear cells (PBMCs), sampled at new diagnosis, from a patient treated with antithyroid drugs. Receptors originate from a woman younger than 45 with Graves disease.

This clonotype was detected ten times or more. The rearrangement links TRBV29-1 to TRBJ2-7; 11 bases are shared with TRBD1. The CDR3 covers 16 residues. Germline values: CDR1 SQVTM, CDR2 ANQGSEA. Trimming removed 5 bases from V and 0 bases from J; junction bases left unmatched: 9. The CDR3 DNA reads as TGCAGCGTTCAAATGACCGGGACAGGGGGCTCCTACGAGCAGTACTTC. Protein: CSVQMTGTGGSYEQYF.

The sample holds many counts of this clonotype. The rearrangement uses TRBV7-9 and TRBJ1-1; weak D call: TRBD1 (5 bases). Germline CDR1 reads SEHNR; CDR2 reads FQNEAQ (reference sequence). CDR3 length: 14 amino acids. Trimming cost V 5 bases and J 8 bases, with 18 bases left between them. CDR3 in amino acids: CASSPFSGSAEAFF. CDR3 in DNA: TGTGCCAGCAGCCCCTTTTCAGGGAGTGCCGAAGCTTTCTTT.

This clonotype has ten or more counts. This chain connects TRBV18 to TRBJ1-2, with 7 bases matching TRBD1. Germline values: CDR1 KGHSH, CDR2 LQKENI. Unmatched junction bases numbered 8, after V lost 3 bases and J lost 4 bases. The CDR3 loop spans 15 amino acids. CDR3 loop: CASSPYRQGVYGYTF. CDR3 sequence (DNA): TGTGCCAGCTCACCGTACCGACAGGGTGTCTATGGCTACACCTTC.

A few counts support this clonotype. A much larger clonotype is one base distant, so this may be a read error. The chain recombines TRBV12-3 or TRBV12-4 with TRBJ2-1; D is possibly TRBD1 (5 bases). The CDR3 contains 13 residues. V shed 8 bases and J shed 6 bases, with 14 bases lying between them. CDR3 amino acids: CASGRQPGNEQFF. In DNA, the CDR3 is TGTGCCAGCGGTAGACAGCCTGGCAATGAGCAGTTCTTC.

This clonotype showed up many times. CDR3 residues: CSGGRVQETQYF. CDR3 DNA: TGCAGCGGCGGGAGGGTCCAAGAGACCCAGTACTTC. The V and J genes are TRBV29-1 and TRBJ2-5, with 9 bases identical to TRBD2. This CDR3 region has 12 residues. J lost 1 base, V lost 7 bases, and 1 base had no gene match. Germline values: CDR1 SQVTM, CDR2 ANQGSEA.

This clonotype turned up a few times. The J gene is TRBJ2-1, the V gene TRBV9; D perhaps matches TRBD2 (5 bases). The V end lost 0 bases, the J end lost 10 bases, and 11 bases lay between the germline ends. There are 13 residues in the CDR3. Germline loops: CDR1 SGDLS, CDR2 YYNGEE. The CDR3 here is CASSVGGGGEQFF. CDR3 sequence (DNA): TGTGCCAGCAGCGTAGGGGGTGGCGGGGAGCAGTTCTTC.

This clonotype was picked up many times. V and J are TRBV9 and TRBJ1-2, with D unclear. Trimming stripped 0 bases from V and 3 bases from J, with 9 bases between. Germline V gives CDR1 SGDLS, CDR2 YYNGEE. The CDR3 length is 14 residues. The CDR3 DNA is TGTGCCAGCAGCGTAGATCGGGCAGACTATGGCTACACCTTC. This encodes CASSVDRADYGYTF.

This clonotype was observed a few times. V and J are TRBV9 and TRBJ2-1; the match to TRBD2 covers 8 bases. The germline CDR1 and CDR2 sequences are SGDLS and YYNGEE. Trimming cost V 2 bases and J 2 bases; bases outside gene matches: 3. The CDR3 sequence is 15 residues long. As DNA, the CDR3 is TGTGCCAGCAGCGTTAGCGGGGTCCCCTACAATGAGCAGTTCTTC. Encoded protein: CASSVSGVPYNEQFF.

The sample holds a few counts of this clonotype. The V call is TRBV20-1, the J call TRBJ2-1; the D gene is possibly TRBD2 (5 bases). This CDR3 has 15 residues. CDR1 and CDR2 from the germline V gene are DFQATT and SNEGSKA (reference sequence). V shed 1 base and J shed 2 bases, with 12 bases lying between them. In nucleotides, the CDR3 is TGCAGTGCTAGAGCTTTCGGGAACACCTACAATGAGCAGTTCTTC. Translation gives CSARAFGNTYNEQFF.

V usage is TRBV27 and J usage is TRBJ2-1, with 9 bases identical to TRBD2. This CDR3 contains 14 residues. Germline CDR1 and CDR2: MNHEY and SMNVEV (reference sequence). The junction had 3 bases not matched to a gene; V was cut back by 3 bases and J by 6 bases. CDR3 in amino acids: CASSFGAGGNEQFF. The CDR3 DNA is TGTGCCAGCAGTTTTGGAGCGGGAGGCAATGAGCAGTTCTTC.

This clonotype was seen a handful of times. V usage is TRBV5-6 and J usage is TRBJ2-3; D remains unclear. Germline loops: CDR1 SGHDT, CDR2 YYEEEE. The CDR3 loop spans 15 amino acids. V was cut by 1 base and J by 1 base, with 10 bases left in between. The CDR3 region is CASSLRWSRTDTQYF. CDR3 coding DNA: TGTGCCAGCAGCTTGCGGTGGTCGCGCACAGATACGCAGTATTTT.

V and J are TRBV27 and TRBJ2-3; 11 bases are a match to TRBD2. CDR3 length: 17 residues. Germline CDR1 and CDR2: MNHEY and SMNVEV (reference sequence). Trimming removed 4 bases from V and 4 bases from J; junction bases left unmatched: 10. The CDR3 nucleotides read TGTGCCAGCAGTTGGGGTAGCGGGAGGGCCCACGCAGATACGCAGTATTTT. Translated, it gives CASSWGSGRAHADTQYF.